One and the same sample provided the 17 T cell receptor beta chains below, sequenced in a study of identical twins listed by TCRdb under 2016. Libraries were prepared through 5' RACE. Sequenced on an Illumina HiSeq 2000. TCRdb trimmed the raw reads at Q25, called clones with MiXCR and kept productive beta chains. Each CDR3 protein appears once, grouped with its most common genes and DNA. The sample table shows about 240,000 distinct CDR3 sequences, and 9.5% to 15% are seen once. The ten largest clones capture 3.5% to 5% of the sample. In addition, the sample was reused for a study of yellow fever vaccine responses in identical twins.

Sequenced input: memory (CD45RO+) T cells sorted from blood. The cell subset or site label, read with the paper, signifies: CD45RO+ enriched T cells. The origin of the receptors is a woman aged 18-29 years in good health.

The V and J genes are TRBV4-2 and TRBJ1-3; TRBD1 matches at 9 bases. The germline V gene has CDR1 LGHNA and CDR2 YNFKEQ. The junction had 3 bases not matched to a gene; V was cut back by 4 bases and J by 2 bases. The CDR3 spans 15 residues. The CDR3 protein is CASSPGTGTGNTIYF. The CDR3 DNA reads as TGTGCCAGCAGCCCCGGGACAGGGACTGGAAACACCATATATTTT.

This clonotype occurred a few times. CDR3 bases: TGTGCCAGCAGCTTAGAGGGAGCCCCAAGCCACGAGCAGTACTTC. It translates to CASSLEGAPSHEQYF. The chain carries TRBV11-1 and TRBJ2-7; weak D call: TRBD2 (5 bases). The germline V and J ends were trimmed by 1 base and 5 bases, with 15 bases remaining between them. Per germline, CDR1 SGHAT and CDR2 FQDESV (reference sequence). The CDR3 contains 15 residues.

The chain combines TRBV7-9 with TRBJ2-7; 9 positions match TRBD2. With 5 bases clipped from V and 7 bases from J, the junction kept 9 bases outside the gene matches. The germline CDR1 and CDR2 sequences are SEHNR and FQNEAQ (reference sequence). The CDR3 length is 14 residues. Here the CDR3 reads CASSLTSGEEEQYF. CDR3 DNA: TGTGCCAGCAGCCTGACTAGCGGCGAAGAGGAGCAGTACTTC.

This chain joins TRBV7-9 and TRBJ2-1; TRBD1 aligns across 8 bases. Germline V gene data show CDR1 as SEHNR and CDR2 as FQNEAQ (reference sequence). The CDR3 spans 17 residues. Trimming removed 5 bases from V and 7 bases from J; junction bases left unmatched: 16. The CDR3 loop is CASSPRQGAPLGNEQFF. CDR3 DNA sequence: TGTGCCAGCAGCCCCCGGCAGGGGGCCCCCTTAGGGAATGAGCAGTTCTTC.

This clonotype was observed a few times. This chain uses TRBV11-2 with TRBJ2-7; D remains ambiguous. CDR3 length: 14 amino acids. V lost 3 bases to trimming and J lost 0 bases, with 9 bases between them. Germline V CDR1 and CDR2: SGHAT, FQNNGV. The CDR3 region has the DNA TGTGCCAGCAGCTTCTACACCTACTCCTACGAGCAGTACTTC. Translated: CASSFYTYSYEQYF.

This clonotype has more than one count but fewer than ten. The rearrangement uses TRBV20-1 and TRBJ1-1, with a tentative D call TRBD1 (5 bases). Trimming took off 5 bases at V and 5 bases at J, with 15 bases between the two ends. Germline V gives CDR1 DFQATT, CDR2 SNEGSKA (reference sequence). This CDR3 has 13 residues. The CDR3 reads CSAFPGGGTEAFF. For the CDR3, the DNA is TGCAGTGCTTTCCCGGGGGGGGGGACTGAAGCTTTCTTT.

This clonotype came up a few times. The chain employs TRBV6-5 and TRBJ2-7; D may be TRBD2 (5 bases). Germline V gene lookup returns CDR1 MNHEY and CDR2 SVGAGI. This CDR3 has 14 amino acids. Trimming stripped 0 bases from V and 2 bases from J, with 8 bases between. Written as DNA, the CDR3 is TGTGCCAGCAGTTACTCAGGGAGCCCCTACGAGCAGTACTTC. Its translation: CASSYSGSPYEQYF.

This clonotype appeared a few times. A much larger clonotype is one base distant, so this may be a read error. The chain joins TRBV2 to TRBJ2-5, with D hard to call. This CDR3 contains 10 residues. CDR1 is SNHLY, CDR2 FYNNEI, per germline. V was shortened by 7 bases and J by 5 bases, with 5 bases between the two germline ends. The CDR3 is CASNLETQYF. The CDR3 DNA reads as TGTGCCAGCAACCTGGAGACCCAGTACTTC.

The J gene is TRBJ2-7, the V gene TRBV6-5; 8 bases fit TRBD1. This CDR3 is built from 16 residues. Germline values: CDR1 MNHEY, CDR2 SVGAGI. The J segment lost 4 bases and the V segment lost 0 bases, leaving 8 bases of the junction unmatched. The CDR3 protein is CASSYSPRRTGYEQYF. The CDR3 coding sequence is TGTGCCAGCAGTTACTCCCCGCGAAGGACAGGGTACGAGCAGTACTTC.

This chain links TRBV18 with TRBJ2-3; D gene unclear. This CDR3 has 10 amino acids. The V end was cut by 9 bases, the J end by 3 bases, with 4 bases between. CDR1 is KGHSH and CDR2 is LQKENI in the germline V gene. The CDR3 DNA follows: TGTGCCAGTTCAACAGATACGCAGTATTTT. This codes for CASSTDTQYF.

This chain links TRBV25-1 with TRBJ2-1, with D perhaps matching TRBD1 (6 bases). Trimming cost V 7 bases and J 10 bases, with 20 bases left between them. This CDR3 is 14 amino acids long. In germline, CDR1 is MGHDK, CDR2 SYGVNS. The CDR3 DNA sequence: TGTGCCAGCACCCCCTCAGGCAGGGGCAGCGAGCAGTTCTTC. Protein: CASTPSGRGSEQFF. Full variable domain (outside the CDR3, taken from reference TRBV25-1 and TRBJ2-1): EADIYQTPRYLVIGTGKKITLECSQTMGHDKMYWYQQDPGMELHLIHYSYGVNSTEKGDLSSESTVSRIRTEHFPLTLESARPSHTSQYLCASTPSGRGSEQFFGPGTRLTVL.

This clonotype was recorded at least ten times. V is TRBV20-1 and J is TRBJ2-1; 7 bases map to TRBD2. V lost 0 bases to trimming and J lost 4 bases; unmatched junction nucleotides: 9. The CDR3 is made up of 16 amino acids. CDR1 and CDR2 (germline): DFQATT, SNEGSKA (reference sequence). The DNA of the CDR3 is TGCAGTGCTAGAGATCCCGCGGGAGAGAGTTACAATGAGCAGTTCTTC. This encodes CSARDPAGESYNEQFF.

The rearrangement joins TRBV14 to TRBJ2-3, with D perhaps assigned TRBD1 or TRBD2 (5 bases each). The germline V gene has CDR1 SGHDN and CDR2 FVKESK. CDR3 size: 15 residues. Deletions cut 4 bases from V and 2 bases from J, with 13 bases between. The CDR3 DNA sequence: TGTGCCAGCAGCCCCTGGGGGACCCACACAGATACGCAGTATTTT. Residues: CASSPWGTHTDTQYF.

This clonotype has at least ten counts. The CDR3 sequence is CASSRSGSSTDTQYF. CDR3 bases: TGTGCCAGCAGTCGTAGCGGGAGTAGCACAGATACGCAGTATTTT. The rearrangement joins TRBV7-6 to TRBJ2-3, with 9 bases identical to TRBD2. CDR3 length: 15 amino acids. Germline loops: CDR1 SGHVS, CDR2 FNYEAQ. Trimming cost V 6 bases and J 0 bases; bases outside gene matches: 4.

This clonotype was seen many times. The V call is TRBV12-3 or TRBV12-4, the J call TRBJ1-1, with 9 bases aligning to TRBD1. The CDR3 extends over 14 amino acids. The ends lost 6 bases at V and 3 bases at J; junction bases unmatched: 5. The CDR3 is CASSLQGADTEAFF. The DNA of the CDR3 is TGTGCCAGCAGCCTACAGGGGGCGGACACTGAAGCTTTCTTT.

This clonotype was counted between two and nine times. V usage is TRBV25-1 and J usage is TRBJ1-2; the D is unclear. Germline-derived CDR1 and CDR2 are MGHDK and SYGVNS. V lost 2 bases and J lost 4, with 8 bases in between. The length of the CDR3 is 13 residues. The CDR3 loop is CASSEPQVYGYTF. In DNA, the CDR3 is TGTGCCAGCAGTGAACCCCAGGTCTATGGCTACACCTTC.

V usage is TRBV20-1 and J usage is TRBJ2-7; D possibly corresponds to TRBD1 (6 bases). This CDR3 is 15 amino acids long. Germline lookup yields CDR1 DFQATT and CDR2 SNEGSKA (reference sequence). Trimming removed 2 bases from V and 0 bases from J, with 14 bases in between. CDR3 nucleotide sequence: TGCAGTGCTAGAAAATTCGGGACATTCTCCTACGAGCAGTACTTC. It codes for CSARKFGTFSYEQYF.